What follows are 19 T cell receptor beta chains derived from one specimen sequenced in a study of cytomegalovirus exposure and HLA in healthy donors. TCRdb's table, derived via immunoSEQ multiplex PCR, lists solely in-frame clones and lacks some. Here the sample spans tens of thousands of clones, more than 85% being singletons. Sequenced input: PBMCs. These receptors all come from a woman aged 18 to 35 in good health and CMV-seronegative.

The chain combines TRBV7-8 with TRBJ2-7; perhaps TRBD1 as D (5 bases). Germline V gives CDR1 SGHVS, CDR2 FQNEAQ. This CDR3 is built from 14 residues. Trimming took 5 bases from V and 4 from J, leaving 15 bases between them. In DNA, the CDR3 is TGTGCCAGCAGCCAGGGCCCTCAGGCGTACGAGCAGTACGTC. This gives the protein CASSQGPQAYEQYV.

As to this clone: No DNA is shown, since the ends of the CDR3 on it are uncertain; the CDR3 is the one TCRdb lists. The rearrangement uses TRBV28 and TRBJ2-5; TRBD2 is the table's D call, not checked against the DNA. A total of 16 residues make up the CDR3, ends included. Germline CDR1 is MDHEN and CDR2 is SYDVKM. CDR3 loop: CASTSGMSGSRETQYF.

The chain recombines TRBV9 with TRBJ1-1; 10 nucleotides agree with TRBD1. Per the germline V gene, CDR1 is SGDLS and CDR2 is YYNGEE. The CDR3 extends over 16 amino acids. Losses at the gene ends were 3 bases for V and 4 bases for J; bases not matched to a gene: 9. In DNA form, the CDR3 reads TGTGCCAGCAGCGCAGGTTCTGGACAGGGGGGCACTGAAGCTTTCTTT. Translating gives CASSAGSGQGGTEAFF.

The genes are TRBV2 and TRBJ1-1; D remains ambiguous. V dropped 0 bases and J dropped 11 bases, with 13 bases sitting between them. CDR1 is SNHLY and CDR2 is FYNNEI in the germline V gene. The length of the CDR3 is 13 residues. The CDR3 DNA reads TGTGCCAGCAGTGAAGCGCTTCTATTAACGGCTTTCTTT. It yields the protein CASSEALLLTAFF.

The V call is TRBV18, the J call TRBJ2-3; possible D gene TRBD1, 6 bases. Germline loops: CDR1 KGHSH, CDR2 LQKENI. The CDR3 consists of 16 residues. Trimming stripped 3 bases from V and 3 bases from J, with 16 bases between. CDR3 sequence: CASSPRRYRETDTQYF. DNA for the CDR3: TGTGCCAGCTCACCGAGACGGTACAGGGAAACAGATACGCAGTATTTT.

The rearrangement joins TRBV5-1 to TRBJ2-1; no firm D call. The V end lost 0 bases, the J end lost 6 bases, and 10 bases lay between the germline ends. CDR3 length: 14 residues. CDR1 SGHRS and CDR2 YFSETQ come from the germline V gene. The CDR3 region is CASSLAAAPNEQFF. The CDR3 coding sequence is TGCGCCAGCAGCTTGGCCGCGGCCCCCAATGAGCAGTTCTTC. Variable domain in full (rest from reference TRBV5-1 and TRBJ2-1): KAGVTQTPRYLIKTRGQQVTLSCSPISGHRSVSWYQQTPGQGLQFLFEYFSETQRNKGNFPGRFSGRQFSNSRSEMNVSTLELGDSALYLCASSLAAAPNEQFFGPGTRLTVL.

This clone was counted a single time. This chain links TRBV12-5 with TRBJ1-5; the D gene is possibly TRBD1 (6 bases). The germline CDR1 and CDR2 sequences are LGHNT and FRNRAP. The CDR3 has 15 residues. V lost 1 base and J lost 4, with 11 bases in between. CDR3 residues: CASGLAEGQNQPQHF. The CDR3 coding sequence is TGTGCTAGTGGTTTGGCAGAAGGACAGAATCAGCCCCAGCATTTT.

The rearrangement links TRBV28 to TRBJ2-7; D unclear. Per germline, CDR1 MDHEN and CDR2 SYDVKM. The CDR3 spans 13 residues. V was pared by 3 bases and J by 1 base, with 7 bases between. CDR3 amino acids: CASSFGSSYEQYF. CDR3 DNA sequence: TGTGCCAGCAGTTTCGGTTCGTCCTACGAGCAGTACTTC.

This clone was counted once. The rearrangement links TRBV5-4 to TRBJ1-4, with a weak D call TRBD1 (6 bases). V was pared by 4 bases and J by 5 bases, with 18 bases between. This CDR3 comprises 16 residues. Looked up from germline, CDR1 is SGHNT and CDR2 is YYREEE (reference sequence). The CDR3 DNA reads TGTGCCAGCAGCCCCCGACTGCAGGGGACAAATGAAAAACTGTTTTTT. It encodes CASSPRLQGTNEKLFF.

The chain employs TRBV5-4 and TRBJ1-2; 10 bases agree with TRBD1. The CDR3 totals 15 residues. The germline CDR1 and CDR2 sequences are SGHNT and YYREEE (reference sequence). V was clipped by 4 bases and J by 3 bases; unmatched bases: 6. CDR3 amino acids: CASSRDRGKDYGYTF. CDR3 nucleotides: TGTGCCAGCAGCCGGGACAGGGGAAAGGACTATGGCTACACCTTC.

This sequence joins TRBV7-9 and TRBJ2-3; D gene uncertain. V was shortened by 0 bases and J by 2 bases, with 9 bases between the two germline ends. Germline V CDR1 and CDR2: SEHNR, FQNEAQ (reference sequence). This CDR3 is 15 amino acids long. In DNA, the CDR3 is TGTGCCAGCAGCTTAGCGCTTGGCCCCACAGATACGCAGTATTTT. As protein: CASSLALGPTDTQYF.

The CDR3 DNA reads TGTGCCAGCAGCGTCAATGAAGGGGAAACTGAAGCTTTCTTT. Translated: CASSVNEGETEAFF. The chain carries TRBV9 and TRBJ1-1; tentative D call: TRBD1 (5 bases). CDR3 length equals 14 residues. CDR1 is SGDLS and CDR2 is YYNGEE in the germline V gene. The ends were cut back, 2 bases at V and 5 bases at J, with 13 bases in the middle.

V gene TRBV19 combines with J gene TRBJ1-2; tentatively, D is TRBD1 (6 bases). CDR1 is LNHDA, CDR2 SQIVND, per germline (reference sequence). V gave up 5 bases and J gave up 4 bases, with 11 bases separating them. The CDR3 runs 13 residues. DNA of the CDR3: TGTGCCAGTAGTCCCCGGGACACCTATGGCTACACCTTC. This translates into CASSPRDTYGYTF. The variable domain in full, completed from reference TRBV19 and TRBJ1-2, reads DGGITQSPKYLFRKEGQNVTLSCEQNLNHDAMYWYRQDPGQGLRLIYYSQIVNDFQKGDIAEGYSVSREKKESFPLTVTSAQKNPTAFYLCASSPRDTYGYTFGSGTRLTVV.

This chain uses TRBV15 with TRBJ1-5, with TRBD1 matching over 7 bases. The J segment lost 6 bases and the V segment lost 4 bases, leaving 6 bases of the junction unmatched. Looked up from germline, CDR1 is LNHNV and CDR2 is YYDKDF (reference sequence). This CDR3 has 14 residues. Written as DNA, the CDR3 is TGTGCCACCAGCACCGACAGGGAGAGTCAGCCCCAGCATTTT. Translated, it gives CATSTDRESQPQHF.

The chain employs TRBV5-1 and TRBJ2-2; 12 nucleotides agree with TRBD1. CDR1 is SGHRS and CDR2 is YFSETQ in the germline V gene. The CDR3 length is 15 residues. V dropped 4 bases and J dropped 5; count of bases not matched to a gene: 3. CDR3 region: CASSGGQGATGELFF. CDR3 nucleotide sequence: TGCGCCAGCAGCGGGGGACAGGGGGCAACCGGGGAGCTGTTTTTT.

The V and J genes are TRBV5-1 and TRBJ2-2; 15 bases are a match to TRBD2. The J segment lost 3 bases and the V segment lost 4 bases, leaving 13 bases of the junction unmatched. The CDR3 is 20 residues long. The germline V gene has CDR1 SGHRS and CDR2 YFSETQ. The CDR3 loop is CASSTGLAGGAEVDTGELFF. As DNA, the CDR3 is TGCGCCAGCAGCACGGGACTAGCGGGAGGCGCCGAAGTAGACACCGGGGAGCTGTTTTTT.

The J gene is TRBJ1-6, the V gene TRBV29-1; no clear D gene. The CDR3 length is 13 residues. Germline lookup yields CDR1 SQVTM and CDR2 ANQGSEA. Trimming removed 5 bases at V and 6 bases at J, with 11 bases between. Here the CDR3 reads CSVLPQANSPLHF. CDR3 nucleotides: TGCAGCGTTCTTCCCCAGGCTAATTCACCCCTCCACTTT. The full variable domain, completed using reference TRBV29-1 and TRBJ1-6, is SAVISQKPSRDICQRGTSLTIQCQVDSQVTMMFWYRQQPGQSLTLIATANQGSEATYESGFVIDKFPISRPNLTFSTLTVSNMSPEDSSIYLCSVLPQANSPLHFGNGTRLTVT.

V usage is TRBV5-1 and J usage is TRBJ2-5; D gene uncertain. With 4 bases removed from V and 3 bases from J, the gap between germline ends came to 13 bases. Per the germline V gene, CDR1 is SGHRS and CDR2 is YFSETQ. This CDR3 is built from 14 residues. The CDR3 DNA is TGCGCCAGCAGCCCGGCGGCCCGGGAAGAGACCCAGTACTTC. Its translation: CASSPAAREETQYF. The complete variable domain, with remaining parts taken from reference TRBV5-1 and TRBJ2-5, reads KAGVTQTPRYLIKTRGQQVTLSCSPISGHRSVSWYQQTPGQGLQFLFEYFSETQRNKGNFPGRFSGRQFSNSRSEMNVSTLELGDSALYLCASSPAAREETQYFGPGTRLLVL.

The gene calls are TRBV7-9 and TRBJ1-1; perhaps TRBD1 as D (5 bases). The CDR3 is 12 amino acids. The V end lost 8 bases, the J end lost 3 bases, and 10 bases lay between the germline ends. The germline gives CDR1 SEHNR, CDR2 FQNEAQ (reference sequence). CDR3 sequence: CASGLGDTEAFF. The DNA of the CDR3 is TGTGCCAGCGGTCTAGGGGACACTGAAGCTTTCTTT.